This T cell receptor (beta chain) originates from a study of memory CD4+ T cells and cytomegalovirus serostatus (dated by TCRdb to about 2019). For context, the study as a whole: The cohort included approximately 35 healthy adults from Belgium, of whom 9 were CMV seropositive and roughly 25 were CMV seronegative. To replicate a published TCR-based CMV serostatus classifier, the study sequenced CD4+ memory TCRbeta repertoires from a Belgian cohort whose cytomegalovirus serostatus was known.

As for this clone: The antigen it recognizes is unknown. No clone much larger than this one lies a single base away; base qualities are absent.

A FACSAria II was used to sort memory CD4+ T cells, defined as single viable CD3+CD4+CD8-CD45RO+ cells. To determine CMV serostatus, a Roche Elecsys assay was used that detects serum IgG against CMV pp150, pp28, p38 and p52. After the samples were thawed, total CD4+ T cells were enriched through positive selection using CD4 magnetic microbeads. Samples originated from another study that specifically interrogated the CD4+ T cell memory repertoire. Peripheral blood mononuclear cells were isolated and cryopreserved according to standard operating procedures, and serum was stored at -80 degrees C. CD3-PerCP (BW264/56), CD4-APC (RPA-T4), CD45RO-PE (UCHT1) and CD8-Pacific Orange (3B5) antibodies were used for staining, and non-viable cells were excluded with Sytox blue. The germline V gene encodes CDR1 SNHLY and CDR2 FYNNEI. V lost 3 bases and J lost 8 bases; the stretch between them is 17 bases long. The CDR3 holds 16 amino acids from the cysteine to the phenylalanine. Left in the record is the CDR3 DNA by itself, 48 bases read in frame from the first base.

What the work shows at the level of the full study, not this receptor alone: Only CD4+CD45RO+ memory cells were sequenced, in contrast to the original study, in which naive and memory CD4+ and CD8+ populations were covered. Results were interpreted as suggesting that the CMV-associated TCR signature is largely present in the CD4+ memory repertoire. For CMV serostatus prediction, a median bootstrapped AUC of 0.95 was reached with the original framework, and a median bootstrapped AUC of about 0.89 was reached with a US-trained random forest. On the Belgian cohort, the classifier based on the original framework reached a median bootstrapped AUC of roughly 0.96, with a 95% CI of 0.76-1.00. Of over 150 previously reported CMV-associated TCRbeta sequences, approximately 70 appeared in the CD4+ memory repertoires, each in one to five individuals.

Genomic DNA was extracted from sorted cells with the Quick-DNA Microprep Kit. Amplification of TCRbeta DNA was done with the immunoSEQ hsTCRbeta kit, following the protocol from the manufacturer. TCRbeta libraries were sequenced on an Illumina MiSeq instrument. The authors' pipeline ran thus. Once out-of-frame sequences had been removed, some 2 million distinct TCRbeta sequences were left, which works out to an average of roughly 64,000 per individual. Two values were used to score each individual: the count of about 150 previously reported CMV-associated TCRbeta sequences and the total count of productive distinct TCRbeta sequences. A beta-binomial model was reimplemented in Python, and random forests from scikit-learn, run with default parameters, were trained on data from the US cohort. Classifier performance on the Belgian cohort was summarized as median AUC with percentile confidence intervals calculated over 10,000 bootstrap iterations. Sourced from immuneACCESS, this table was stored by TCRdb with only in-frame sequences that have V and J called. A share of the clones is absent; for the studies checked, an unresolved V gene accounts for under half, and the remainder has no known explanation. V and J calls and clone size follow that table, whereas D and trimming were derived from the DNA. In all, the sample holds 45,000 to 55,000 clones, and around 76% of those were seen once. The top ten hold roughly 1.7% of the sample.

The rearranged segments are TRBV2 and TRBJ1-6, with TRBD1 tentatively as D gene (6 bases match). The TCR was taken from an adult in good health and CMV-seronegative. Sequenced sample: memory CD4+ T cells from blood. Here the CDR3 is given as CASSEGAGKFHSPLHF. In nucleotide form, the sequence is TGTGCCAGCAGTGAGGGGGCAGGGAAGTTCCATTCACCCCTCCACTTT.